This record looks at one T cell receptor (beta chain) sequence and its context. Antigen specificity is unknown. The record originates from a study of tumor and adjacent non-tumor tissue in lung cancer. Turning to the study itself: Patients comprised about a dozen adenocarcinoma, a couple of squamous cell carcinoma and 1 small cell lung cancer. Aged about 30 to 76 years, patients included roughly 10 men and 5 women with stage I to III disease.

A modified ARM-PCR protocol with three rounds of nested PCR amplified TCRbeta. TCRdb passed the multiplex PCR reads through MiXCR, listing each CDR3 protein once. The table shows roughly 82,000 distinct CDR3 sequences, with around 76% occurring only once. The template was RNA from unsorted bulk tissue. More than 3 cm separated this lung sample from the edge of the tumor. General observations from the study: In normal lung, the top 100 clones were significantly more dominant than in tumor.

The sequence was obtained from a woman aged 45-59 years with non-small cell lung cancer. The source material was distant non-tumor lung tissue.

In nucleotides, the CDR3 is TGTGCCAGCAGCCCCGGGATCAATGGCTACACCTTC. This sequence encodes CASSPGINGYTF. The chain has TRBV11-2 and TRBJ1-2; D is uncertain. Germline lookup yields CDR1 SGHAT and CDR2 FQNNGV. The CDR3 is 12 residues long. Trimming left V 5 bases short and J 6 bases short, with 10 bases between.